Following are 24 T cell receptor beta chains from one sample sequenced in a study of Tregs in tolerant kidney transplant recipients. Related graft donors supplied nonmyeloablative bone marrow transplants, and mixed chimerism was transient. Here immunoSEQ multiplex PCR was the method, and the copy in TCRdb shows in-frame clones only, minus some. This listing includes about 11,000 clones. The source was CD8+ T cells from blood (PBMCs), collected 24 months after the transplant. The origin of the receptors is a human patient who received a combined kidney and bone marrow transplant. Some T cells may possibly be graft donor cells.

As regards this clone: Sequencing ends 3 residues short of the CDR3 end; the germline J gene provides the rest. V gene TRBV14 combines with J gene TRBJ2-7; 8 bases line up with TRBD2. The CDR3 extends over 15 amino acids. Germline loops: CDR1 SGHDN, CDR2 FVKESK. The V gene end was trimmed by 2 bases and the J gene end by 4 bases; junction bases not matched to a gene: 7. The CDR3 sequence: CASSQFASGLYEQYF. The DNA read from the CDR3 is TGTGCCAGCAGCCAATTTGCTAGCGGGTTGTACGAG.

About this clone: The CDR3 goes on 3 residues after the read ends, and that part is filled in from the germline J gene. The rearrangement joins TRBV4-1 to TRBJ2-5; no firm D call. In germline, CDR1 is MGHRA, CDR2 YSYEKL. With 3 bases removed from V and 1 base from J, the gap between germline ends came to 12 bases. The CDR3 runs to 15 residues. The CDR3 DNA, read in part, is TGCGCCAGCAGCCAGGAAGGGTTTGGCCAAGAGACC. Translated, it gives CASSQEGFGQET. The CDR3 in its entirety is CASSQEGFGQETQYF.

As for this clone: The DNA ends 3 residues before the CDR3 does, and the rest of the CDR3 is filled in from the germline J gene. The chain uses TRBV2 and TRBJ2-5; 10 positions agree with TRBD2. J was trimmed by 1 base and V by 6 bases; bases with no gene match: 2. The germline V gene encodes CDR1 SNHLY and CDR2 FYNNEI. The CDR3 loop spans 14 amino acids. Partial CDR3 DNA: TGTGCCAGCAGGGGGACTAGCGCCCAAGAGACC. Translated: CASRGTSAQET. The entire CDR3 is CASRGTSAQETQYF.

The covered CDR3 bases are TGTGCCAGCAGCTCCCTAGCGGGAGGGGGGAACATT. This encodes CASSSLAGGGNI. The full CDR3 protein reads CASSSLAGGGNIQYF. The chain is built from TRBV7-8 and TRBJ2-4; TRBD2 aligns across 12 bases. The DNA ends 3 residues before the CDR3 does, and the rest of the CDR3 is filled in from the germline J gene. Looked up from germline, CDR1 is SGHVS and CDR2 is FQNEAQ. V gave up 4 bases and J gave up 7 bases; unmatched junction bases: 5. The CDR3 length is 15 residues.

Points on this clone: Read coverage stops 3 residues before the CDR3 terminus; the germline J gene supplies the remainder. The genes are TRBV4-1 and TRBJ2-3; no firm D call. This CDR3 has 16 residues. V lost 0 bases and J 0 bases, leaving 10 bases between the germline ends. Germline V gene lookup returns CDR1 MGHRA and CDR2 YSYEKL. CDR3: CASSQDQASSTDTQYF. The sequenced CDR3 bases are TGCGCCAGCAGCCAAGATCAGGCAAGTAGCACAGATACG.

Regarding this clone: The DNA ends 3 residues before the CDR3 does, and the rest of the CDR3 is filled in from the germline J gene. The gene calls are TRBV29-1 and TRBJ2-5; no clear D. V was trimmed by 7 bases and J by 3 bases, leaving 6 bases between them. The CDR3 is made up of 10 amino acids. Germline assignment: CDR1 SQVTM and CDR2 ANQGSEA. CDR3 bases read: TGCAGCGCGGTGGAAGAGACC. Translation gives CSAVEET. The CDR3 in full is CSAVEETQYF.

On this clone itself: Read coverage stops 3 residues before the CDR3 terminus; the germline J gene supplies the remainder. The chain couples TRBV10-1 to TRBJ2-5; tentative D call: TRBD2 (6 bases). The CDR3 runs to 15 residues. V was trimmed by 4 bases and J by 2 bases, leaving 14 bases between them. Germline lookup yields CDR1 WNHNN and CDR2 SYGVQD (reference sequence). The CDR3 DNA, read in part, is TGCGCCAGCAGTGCGGGAAAAGGGACTCAAGAGACC. This codes for CASSAGKGTQET. The entire CDR3 protein is CASSAGKGTQETQYF.

With respect to this clone: Read sequence stops 3 residues before the CDR3 end, and the germline J gene provides the missing end. J is TRBJ2-3 and V is TRBV20-1; possible D gene TRBD2, 6 bases. The V end lost 0 bases, the J end lost 5 bases, and 18 bases lay between the germline ends. The CDR3 consists of 16 residues. The germline CDR1 and CDR2 sequences are DFQATT and SNEGSKA (reference sequence). Partial CDR3 DNA: TGCAGTGCTAGAGATCCGGCTATTATGGGGGGAGATACG. It encodes CSARDPAIMGGDT. From start to end, the CDR3 is CSARDPAIMGGDTQYF.

In regard to this clone: Sequencing ends 3 residues short of the CDR3 end; the germline J gene provides the rest. This chain uses TRBV9 with TRBJ2-1, with TRBD2 identical over 13 bases. The V segment lost 0 bases and the J segment 8 bases; nucleotides outside the gene matches: 8. There are 17 residues in the CDR3. The germline gives CDR1 SGDLS, CDR2 YYNGEE. CDR3 region: CASSVEELAGGCDEQFF. Partial CDR3 DNA: TGTGCCAGCAGCGTAGAGGAACTAGCGGGAGGGTGCGATGAG.

Concerning this clone: Read coverage stops 3 residues before the CDR3 terminus; the germline J gene supplies the remainder. The genes are TRBV7-6 and TRBJ2-7; 8 positions match TRBD1. The CDR3 has 15 amino acids. V gave up 5 bases and J gave up 2 bases; unmatched junction bases: 8. Looked up from germline, CDR1 is SGHVS and CDR2 is FNYEAQ. Partial CDR3 DNA: TGTGCCAGCAGCCCCGGACAGGGTGGGGCCTACGAG. Translating it yields CASSPGQGGAYE. The complete CDR3 sequence is CASSPGQGGAYEQYF.

On this clone itself: The read gets to within 3 residues of the CDR3 end, and the germline J gene fills in the rest. The V call is TRBV5-1, the J call TRBJ2-7; 7 positions agree with TRBD1. V was pared by 4 bases and J by 2 bases, with 9 bases of the junction left unmatched. In germline, CDR1 is SGHRS, CDR2 YFSETQ. The CDR3 has 15 amino acids. The sequenced part of the CDR3 DNA is TGCGCCAGCAGCGCCGAGGGGGCACCTACCTACGAG. Its translation: CASSAEGAPTYE. The whole CDR3 sequence is CASSAEGAPTYEQYF.

This chain's CDR3 is CASSPGGAGNSPLHF. The sequenced CDR3 bases are TGTGCCAGTAGTCCAGGGGGCGCGGGGAATTCACCC. The rearrangement joins TRBV19 to TRBJ1-6, with TRBD1 matching 8 bases. Sequencing ends 3 residues short of the CDR3 end; the germline J gene provides the rest. This CDR3 region has 15 residues. The germline V gene encodes CDR1 LNHDA and CDR2 SQIVND (reference sequence). With V trimmed by 5 bases and J by 7 bases, 7 bases remained unmatched. The entire variable domain, with the rest obtained from reference TRBV19 and TRBJ1-6, is as follows: DGGITQSPKYLFRKEGQNVTLSCEQNLNHDAMYWYRQDPGQGLRLIYYSQIVNDFQKGDIAEGYSVSREKKESFPLTVTSAQKNPTAFYLCASSPGGAGNSPLHFGNGTRLTVT.

Notes on this clone: The read halts 3 residues ahead of the CDR3 end, with the missing end drawn from the germline J gene. V is TRBV5-1 and J is TRBJ2-7; TRBD2 agrees at 10 bases. J lost 5 bases, V lost 2 bases, and 7 bases had no gene match. Per germline, CDR1 SGHRS and CDR2 YFSETQ. This CDR3 contains 15 residues. CDR3 region: CASSLLAGGEDEQYF. Partial CDR3 DNA: TGCGCCAGCAGCTTATTAGCGGGAGGTGAGGACGAG.

The covered CDR3 bases are TGTGCCAGCAGTTATAGCGGGAGCTACGAG. It is translated as CASSYSGSYE. The full CDR3 reads CASSYSGSYEQYF. V is TRBV4-2 and J is TRBJ2-7, with 9 bases that match TRBD2. Coverage ceases 3 residues before the CDR3 finishes, and the germline J gene fills in the end. This CDR3 is built from 13 residues. Per the germline V gene, CDR1 is LGHNA and CDR2 is YNFKEQ. V shed 6 bases and J 3 bases; nucleotides not matched to a gene: 3.

With respect to this clone: The missing CDR3 end, 3 residues past where the read stops, is filled in from the germline J gene. V usage is TRBV19 and J usage is TRBJ2-7; D perhaps matches TRBD2 (6 bases). The V end lost 1 base, the J end lost 2 bases, and 15 bases lay between the germline ends. The CDR3 spans 16 residues. The germline V gene encodes CDR1 LNHDA and CDR2 SQIVND (reference sequence). CDR3 bases read: TGTGCCAGTAGTATAGCATGGGGGGTCGTGGCCTACGAG. Translating it yields CASSIAWGVVAYE. The CDR3 as a whole reads CASSIAWGVVAYEQYF.

To note about this clone: The sequence runs out 3 residues before the end of the CDR3; the remainder is reconstructed from the germline J gene. The chain carries TRBV7-9 and TRBJ2-3, with TRBD1 as a possible D gene (5 bases). Germline V gene lookup returns CDR1 SEHNR and CDR2 FQNEAQ (reference sequence). Trimming took 5 bases from V and 4 from J, leaving 13 bases between them. The CDR3 loop spans 14 amino acids. The DNA read from the CDR3 is TGTGCCAGCAGCGGACCCCTAGGGGCAGATACG. This gives the protein CASSGPLGADT. Given in full, the CDR3 is CASSGPLGADTQYF.

Points on this clone: The read is 3 residues too short to cover the CDR3 end, so that end is filled in from the germline J gene. This chain connects TRBV30 to TRBJ2-1, with 12 bases that match TRBD2. This CDR3 has 13 amino acids. From germline, CDR1 is GTSNPN and CDR2 SVGIG (reference sequence). J gave up 8 bases and V 1 base, and 0 bases lay outside the gene matches. CDR3 amino acids: CAWSGLAGDEQFF. CDR3 DNA, as far as it was read: TGTGCCTGGAGTGGACTAGCGGGAGATGAG.

The covered CDR3 bases are TGTGCCAGCAGTGAGACACAGGGAAACACTGAA. Amino acids: CASSETQGNTE. The entire CDR3 is CASSETQGNTEAFF. V usage is TRBV6-4 and J usage is TRBJ1-1, with D maybe TRBD1 (6 bases). The DNA ends 3 residues before the CDR3 does, and the rest of the CDR3 is filled in from the germline J gene. The CDR3 sequence is 14 residues long. Per the germline V gene, CDR1 is MRHNA and CDR2 is SNTAGT. V was shortened by 3 bases and J by 2 bases, with 10 bases between the two germline ends.

With respect to this clone: The CDR3 goes on 3 residues after the read ends, and that part is filled in from the germline J gene. The chain joins TRBV29-1 to TRBJ2-7, with D possibly matching TRBD1 (6 bases). This CDR3 is built from 14 residues. Deletions cut 4 bases from V and 0 bases from J, with 13 bases between. Germline lookup yields CDR1 SQVTM and CDR2 ANQGSEA. CDR3 DNA (partial): TGCAGCGTTGTAGGGACACTCAGCTCCTACGAG. Translated, it gives CSVVGTLSSYE. The complete CDR3 protein is CSVVGTLSSYEQYF.

As to this clone: The sequence runs out 3 residues before the end of the CDR3; the remainder is reconstructed from the germline J gene. The genes are TRBV12-5 and TRBJ2-1; the match to TRBD1 covers 7 bases. V was clipped by 1 base and J by 2 bases; unmatched bases: 8. Looked up from germline, CDR1 is LGHNT and CDR2 is FRNRAP. The CDR3 spans 17 residues. CDR3 region: CASGLDKDRLTYNEQFF. The part of the CDR3 DNA that was read is TGTGCTAGTGGTTTGGACAAGGACAGGCTTACCTACAATGAG.

Notes on this clone: The read terminates 3 residues ahead of where the CDR3 ends, so the germline J gene completes it. The chain has TRBV7-3 and TRBJ2-1; 10 nucleotides align to TRBD2. Per the germline V gene, CDR1 is SGHTA and CDR2 is FQGTGA. The V gene end was trimmed by 1 base and the J gene end by 5 bases; junction bases not matched to a gene: 5. This CDR3 comprises 16 residues. The covered CDR3 bases are TGTGCCAGCAGCTTAAATCCTAGCGGGAGTAACAATGAG. It specifies CASSLNPSGSNNE. The full-length CDR3 reads as CASSLNPSGSNNEQFF.

On this clone: The read gets to within 3 residues of the CDR3 end, and the germline J gene fills in the rest. The genes are TRBV7-8 and TRBJ2-3; 9 bases are a match to TRBD1. The CDR3 spans 16 residues. Unmatched junction bases numbered 4, after V lost 1 base and J lost 2 bases. Germline V lookup: CDR1 SGHVS, CDR2 FQNEAQ. The CDR3 bases that were read are TGTGCCAGCAGCTTAGTAGGACAGGGGAACACAGATACG. It translates to CASSLVGQGNTDT. The CDR3 as a whole reads CASSLVGQGNTDTQYF. Together with reference TRBV7-8 and TRBJ2-3, the CDR3 gives the full variable domain: GAGVSQSPRYKVAKRGQDVALRCDPISGHVSLFWYQQALGQGPEFLTYFQNEAQLDKSGLPSDRFFAERPEGSVSTLKIQRTQQEDSAVYLCASSLVGQGNTDTQYFGPGTRLTVL.

Concerning this clone itself: The read terminates 3 residues before the CDR3 end, so the remaining end is supplied by the germline J gene. This chain joins TRBV10-3 and TRBJ2-3; TRBD2 is a possible D gene (5 bases). The germline V gene has CDR1 ENHRY and CDR2 SYGVKD. V dropped 0 bases and J dropped 2 bases, with 12 bases sitting between them. CDR3 size: 16 residues. The CDR3 loop is CAISESGGPNTDTQYF. The CDR3 DNA, read in part, is TGTGCCATCAGTGAGTCTGGCGGGCCGAACACAGATACG.

Regarding this clone: Read data end 3 residues before the CDR3 end; the end is taken from the germline J gene. This chain connects TRBV7-9 to TRBJ2-7, with D uncertain. CDR1 and CDR2 (germline): SEHNR, FQNEAQ (reference sequence). Between the trimmed V and J ends, which lost 1 base and 0 bases, there was a span of 7 bases. The CDR3 has 14 residues. The CDR3 is CASSLVDNSYEQYF. The part of the CDR3 DNA that was read is TGTGCCAGCAGCTTAGTTGACAACTCCTACGAG. The entire variable domain, with the rest obtained from reference TRBV7-9 and TRBJ2-7, is as follows: DTGVSQNPRHKITKRGQNVTFRCDPISEHNRLYWYRQTLGQGPEFLTYFQNEAQLEKSRLLSDRFSAERPKGSFSTLEIQRTEQGDSAMYLCASSLVDNSYEQYFGPGTRLTVT.